The 19 T cell receptor beta chains given below trace back to one sample, sequenced in a study of regulatory T cells in long-lasting Graves disease (dated by TCRdb to the early 2020s). The time point tag for this specimen amounts to: persistent/refractory GD, antithyroid drugs over 5 years with positive TRAb. For both TCR sequencing and RNA sequencing, RNA was extracted from PBMCs using TRIzol. The method behind the library was multiplex PCR. Sequencing relied on an Illumina HiSeq 4000. iRepertoire HTBI primers and Arm-PCR amplification of CDR3 regions were used to construct TCR beta libraries. The raw public reads went through TCRdb reprocessing: fastp at Q25, MiXCR clone calling, in-frame beta chains kept. Identical CDR3 protein sequences are pooled into one entry, listed with their most common genes and DNA. The sample table lists some 470,000 distinct CDR3 sequences, about 22% of them with a count of one. The ten most abundant clones make up 7.1% of the sample.

The sequenced sample was peripheral blood mononuclear cells (PBMCs), obtained when the disease was refractory, from a patient treated with antithyroid drugs. The receptors were sampled from a female donor with Graves disease.

This clonotype appeared a few times. The genes are TRBV29-1 and TRBJ2-2; 11 nucleotides line up with TRBD2. The junction had 6 bases not matched to a gene; V was cut back by 1 base and J by 2 bases. This CDR3 spans 17 amino acids. Germline CDR1 reads SQVTM; CDR2 reads ANQGSEA. CDR3 sequence reads: CSVEGLAGGTNTGELFF. The CDR3 DNA sequence: TGCAGCGTTGAAGGGCTAGCGGGAGGTACCAACACCGGGGAGCTGTTTTTT.

In this sample, this clonotype turned up many times. V usage is TRBV28 and J usage is TRBJ1-1, with D unresolved. The CDR3 consists of 15 residues. CDR1 and CDR2 (germline): MDHEN, SYDVKM. The V gene lost 5 bases and the J gene lost 1 base, with 14 bases spanning the gap. The CDR3 DNA follows: TGTGCCAGCAGTACCGGCGGAGCGGGGAACACTGAAGCTTTCTTT. Its translation: CASSTGGAGNTEAFF. Full variable domain (remainder filled in from reference TRBV28 and TRBJ1-1): DVKVTQSSRYLVKRTGEKVFLECVQDMDHENMFWYRQDPGLGLRLIYFSYDVKMKEKGDIPEGYSVSREKKERFSLILESASTNQTSMYLCASSTGGAGNTEAFFGQGTRLTVV.

The chain joins TRBV28 to TRBJ2-7, with no clear D. The CDR3 extends over 13 amino acids. The V end lost 10 bases, the J end lost 0 bases, and 13 bases lay between the germline ends. Germline V gene data show CDR1 as MDHEN and CDR2 as SYDVKM. The chain's CDR3 is CATTHRPSYEQYF. The CDR3 DNA follows: TGTGCCACCACACACAGACCCTCCTACGAGCAGTACTTC.

The CDR3: CAISPGVNTGELFF. The CDR3 nucleotides are TGTGCCATCAGCCCAGGGGTGAACACCGGGGAGCTGTTTTTT. The chain carries TRBV10-3 and TRBJ2-2; D is perhaps TRBD1 (6 bases). The germline gives CDR1 ENHRY, CDR2 SYGVKD. V dropped 6 bases and J dropped 1 base, with 9 bases sitting between them. The CDR3 has 14 residues.

V is TRBV7-2 and J is TRBJ2-3, with TRBD2 identical over 9 bases. The V and J ends lost 5 bases and 4 bases, in that order; junction bases with no gene match: 10. CDR3 length: 16 amino acids. Germline loops: CDR1 SGHTA, CDR2 FQGNSA. CDR3 sequence: CASSLIGGLAADTQYF. As DNA, the CDR3 is TGTGCCAGCAGCCTAATAGGGGGACTAGCAGCAGATACGCAGTATTTT.

This clonotype was observed many times. V and J are TRBV12-3 or TRBV12-4 and TRBJ1-5, with 9 bases identical to TRBD1. With V trimmed by 6 bases and J by 6 bases, 6 bases remained unmatched. The CDR3 length is 14 residues. The CDR3 region is CASSPGQGTQPQHF. In DNA form, the CDR3 reads TGTGCCAGCAGCCCCGGACAGGGGACTCAGCCCCAGCATTTT.

DNA for the CDR3: TGTGCCAGCAGTTATCAGCAGCCCCCCACCGGGGAGCTGTTTTTT. Protein: CASSYQQPPTGELFF. This sequence joins TRBV6-5 and TRBJ2-2; D uncertain. The CDR3 extends over 15 amino acids. Trimming stripped 3 bases from V and 4 bases from J, with 12 bases between. Germline CDR1 is MNHEY and CDR2 is SVGAGI.

The chain links TRBV7-9 to TRBJ2-7, with a tentative D call TRBD2 (6 bases). This CDR3 is built from 14 residues. The V and J ends lost 3 bases and 5 bases respectively, with 14 bases between them. Looked up from germline, CDR1 is SEHNR and CDR2 is FQNEAQ (reference sequence). CDR3 sequence: CASSLSPRGNEQYF. The CDR3, as DNA: TGTGCCAGCAGCTTGTCCCCTCGGGGGAACGAGCAGTACTTC.

This clonotype was recorded many times. The chain combines TRBV11-2 with TRBJ1-2; TRBD1 might be the D (6 bases). The CDR3 is 15 amino acids. Trimming stripped 8 bases from V and 3 bases from J, with 19 bases between. Germline V gene sequence: CDR1 SGHAT, CDR2 FQNNGV. CDR3 region: CASRDIRAEDYGYTF. The CDR3 nucleotides are TGTGCCAGCCGGGACATCCGGGCGGAGGACTATGGCTACACCTTC. The full variable domain, in which reference TRBV11-2 and TRBJ1-2 provide the parts outside the CDR3, is EAGVAQSPRYKIIEKRQSVAFWCNPISGHATLYWYQQILGQGPKLLIQFQNNGVVDDSQLPKDRFSAERLKGVDSTLKIQPAKLEDSAVYLCASRDIRAEDYGYTFGSGTRLTVV.

This clonotype was observed a handful of times. J is TRBJ2-1 and V is TRBV7-9; D possibly matches TRBD1 or TRBD2 (5 bases each). The CDR3 sequence is 13 residues long. CDR1 is SEHNR and CDR2 is FQNEAQ in the germline V gene (reference sequence). V was trimmed by 8 bases and J by 5 bases, leaving 13 bases between them. CDR3 DNA sequence: TGTGCCAGCGTGTCAGGGACCCACAATGAGCAGTTCTTC. Its protein is CASVSGTHNEQFF.

This clonotype was observed at least ten times. The rearrangement uses TRBV29-1 and TRBJ1-1; D not resolved. CDR1 is SQVTM and CDR2 is ANQGSEA in the germline V gene. Deletions cut 4 bases from V and 4 bases from J, with 10 bases between. The CDR3 is 12 residues long. The CDR3 here is CSVVAGGTEAFF. CDR3 nucleotides: TGCAGCGTTGTAGCGGGAGGCACTGAAGCTTTCTTT.

The V call is TRBV5-6, the J call TRBJ2-1; D gene uncertain. V shed 2 bases and J shed 2 bases, with 11 bases lying between them. This CDR3 region has 15 residues. From germline, CDR1 is SGHDT and CDR2 YYEEEE. DNA for the CDR3: TGTGCCAGCAGCTTAGGCTTACCGACCTACAATGAGCAGTTCTTC. Amino acid sequence: CASSLGLPTYNEQFF.

This clonotype occurred many times. The J gene is TRBJ1-2, the V gene TRBV11-2; 9 nucleotides align to TRBD1. J was trimmed by 8 bases and V by 0 bases; bases with no gene match: 7. Per germline, CDR1 SGHAT and CDR2 FQNNGV. The CDR3 totals 15 residues. CDR3 sequence: CASSLDLGQGYGYTF. CDR3 DNA: TGTGCCAGCAGCTTAGATCTAGGACAGGGGTACGGCTACACCTTC.

The chain couples TRBV20-1 to TRBJ1-2, with 7 positions matching TRBD1. Germline V gene sequence: CDR1 DFQATT, CDR2 SNEGSKA (reference sequence). V lost 6 bases, J lost 2 bases, and 6 bases stayed unmatched. CDR3 size: 13 residues. The CDR3: CSALPRGNYGYTF. CDR3 DNA sequence: TGCAGTGCGCTGCCCAGGGGGAACTATGGCTACACCTTC.

This clonotype was picked up many times. The chain links TRBV12-3 or TRBV12-4 to TRBJ2-4; D uncertain. Trimming shortened V by 7 bases and J by 8 bases, and 12 bases separated the two germline ends. This CDR3 is built from 12 residues. CDR3 nucleotide sequence: TGTGCCAGCACCCTGATGGGCGACATTCAGTACTTC. It translates to CASTLMGDIQYF.

The sample holds many counts of this clonotype. The chain employs TRBV10-3 and TRBJ2-5; TRBD2 is a possible D gene (6 bases). Trimming took 10 bases from V and 2 from J, leaving 17 bases between them. The length of the CDR3 is 14 residues. Germline CDR1 ENHRY, CDR2 SYGVKD. In DNA form, the CDR3 reads TGTGCCACTTCGGAGGGACGGATACAAGAGACCCAGTACTTC. This codes for CATSEGRIQETQYF.

This rearrangement joins TRBV3-1 to TRBJ2-5; 12 nucleotides agree with TRBD2. From germline, CDR1 is LGHDT and CDR2 YNNKEL (reference sequence). V lost 0 bases and J lost 3; bases outside the gene matches: 17. This CDR3 is 21 amino acids long. The CDR3 here is CASSQDLGRWLAGGLEETQYF. The CDR3 nucleotides are TGTGCCAGCAGCCAAGATTTGGGACGTTGGCTAGCGGGAGGGTTGGAAGAGACCCAGTACTTC.

The genes are TRBV12-3 or TRBV12-4 and TRBJ1-3; D ambiguous. V was shortened by 3 bases and J by 0 bases, with 12 bases between the two germline ends. This CDR3 has 16 amino acids. The CDR3 DNA is TGTGCCAGCAGTTTTGGCAGGCCTTCCTCTGGAAACACCATATATTTT. Amino acid sequence: CASSFGRPSSGNTIYF.

This clonotype was counted ten times or more. The DNA for the CDR3 is TGTGCCAGCAGTGAACGGGACGGAGCTAACTATGGCTACACCTTC. As protein: CASSERDGANYGYTF. The chain joins TRBV2 to TRBJ1-2; D may be TRBD1 (5 bases). The CDR3 totals 15 residues. Trimming took 2 bases from V and 0 from J, leaving 10 bases between them. Germline CDR1 reads SNHLY; CDR2 reads FYNNEI.